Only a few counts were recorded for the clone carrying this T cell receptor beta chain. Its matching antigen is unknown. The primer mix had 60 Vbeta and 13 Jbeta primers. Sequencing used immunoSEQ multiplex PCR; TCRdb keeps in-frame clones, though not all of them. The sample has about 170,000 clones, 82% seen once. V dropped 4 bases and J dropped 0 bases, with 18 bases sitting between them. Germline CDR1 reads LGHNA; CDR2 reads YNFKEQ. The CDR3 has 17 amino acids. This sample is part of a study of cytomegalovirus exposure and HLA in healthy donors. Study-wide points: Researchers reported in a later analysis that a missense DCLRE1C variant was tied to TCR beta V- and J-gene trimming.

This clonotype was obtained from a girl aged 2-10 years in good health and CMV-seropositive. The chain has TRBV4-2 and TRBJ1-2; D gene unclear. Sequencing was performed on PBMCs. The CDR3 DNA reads TGTGCCAGCAGCCTAGCGGTCCTCGGACGTACTAACTATGGCTACACCTTC. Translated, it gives CASSLAVLGRTNYGYTF.